The next 11 T cell receptor beta chains were all read from a single sample in a study of blood T cell repertoires in COVID-19. This table comes from immunoSEQ multiplex PCR, and its TCRdb copy is limited to in-frame clones, with some not included. Here the sample spans about 220,000 clones, 82% being singletons. Sequenced material: peripheral blood. The receptors were gathered from a woman aged 80 or over with COVID-19, enrolled during active disease.

The chain is built from TRBV11-2 and TRBJ2-2; 8 bases agree with TRBD1. From germline, CDR1 is SGHAT and CDR2 FQNNGV. The CDR3 loop spans 15 amino acids. The V segment lost 3 bases and the J segment 7 bases; nucleotides outside the gene matches: 7. As DNA, the CDR3 is TGTGCCAGCAGCTTCAGGACAGGGTATAACGGGGAGCTGTTTTTT. It translates to CASSFRTGYNGELFF.

V is TRBV25-1 and J is TRBJ2-7, with 7 bases lining up with TRBD2. The CDR3 consists of 13 residues. The ends lost 5 bases at V and 2 bases at J; junction bases unmatched: 3. Germline assignment: CDR1 MGHDK and CDR2 SYGVNS. DNA for the CDR3: TGTGCCAGCAGTTTCGGGGGGACCTACGAGCAGTACTTC. Translated, it gives CASSFGGTYEQYF.

This clone appeared a single time. This chain connects TRBV6-6 to TRBJ2-3; 9 nucleotides match TRBD2. The CDR3 has 17 amino acids. Germline CDR1 and CDR2: MNHNY and SVGAGI (reference sequence). The junction had 15 bases not matched to a gene; V was cut back by 5 bases and J by 6 bases. The CDR3 DNA is TGTGCCAGCAGTCGGCCTGACGGTAGCGGGAGATCGGATACGCAGTATTTT. Protein sequence: CASSRPDGSGRSDTQYF.

This clone was detected only once. The chain recombines TRBV6-5 with TRBJ1-5, with 8 bases fitting TRBD1. Germline V gene sequence: CDR1 MNHEY, CDR2 SVGAGI. Losses at the gene ends were 5 bases for V and 9 bases for J; bases not matched to a gene: 6. The CDR3 has 13 amino acids. The chain's CDR3 is CASSPTGVSPQHF. The CDR3 coding sequence is TGTGCCAGCAGTCCGACAGGGGTCTCGCCCCAGCATTTT.

This clone has more than one count but fewer than ten. CDR3 sequence reads: CASSRGGLGKDYEQYF. The CDR3 region has the DNA TGTGCCAGCAGCCGGGGGGGTTTAGGGAAGGACTACGAGCAGTACTTC. The chain carries TRBV28 and TRBJ2-7, with TRBD2 identical over 8 bases. V trimming: 6 bases; J trimming: 3 bases; junction bases outside the gene matches: 13. Germline lookup yields CDR1 MDHEN and CDR2 SYDVKM. This CDR3 comprises 16 residues.

CDR3 nucleotide sequence: TGTGCCAGCAGCCGGGATGGGGGCTATGGAAACACCATATATTTT. As protein: CASSRDGGYGNTIYF. This sequence joins TRBV5-4 and TRBJ1-3; TRBD1 might be the D (6 bases). CDR3 length equals 15 residues. V shed 4 bases and J shed 3 bases, with 14 bases lying between them. Germline V gene lookup returns CDR1 SGHNT and CDR2 YYREEE (reference sequence).

There are a few counts of this clone. This chain uses TRBV7-2 with TRBJ1-1; D is perhaps TRBD1 (5 bases). Trimming took 3 bases from V and 5 from J, leaving 10 bases between them. In germline, CDR1 is SGHTA, CDR2 FQGNSA. This CDR3 is 13 amino acids long. CDR3 protein: CASSFSGWTEAFF. The CDR3 DNA sequence: TGTGCCAGCAGCTTCTCAGGGTGGACTGAAGCTTTCTTT.

This chain joins TRBV5-1 and TRBJ2-1, with 7 positions matching TRBD1. J lost 2 bases, V lost 4 bases, and 6 bases had no gene match. This CDR3 contains 15 residues. Per germline, CDR1 SGHRS and CDR2 YFSETQ. The CDR3 sequence is CASSLQGMAYNEQFF. As DNA, the CDR3 is TGCGCCAGCAGCCTACAGGGGATGGCCTACAATGAGCAGTTCTTC.

The chain links TRBV18 to TRBJ2-1, with 9 bases fitting TRBD2. The CDR3 is 14 residues long. After removal of 3 bases from V and 14 bases from J, the junction contained 11 bases not matched to a gene. Germline assignment: CDR1 KGHSH and CDR2 LQKENI. This CDR3 reads CASSPELAGRGKFF. The CDR3 bases are TGTGCCAGCTCACCTGAGCTAGCGGGGCGGGGGAAGTTCTTC.

The chain links TRBV19 to TRBJ2-1; possible D gene TRBD1, 5 bases. The CDR3 contains 14 residues. V lost 4 bases and J lost 6, with 13 bases in between. The V gene's germline CDR1 is LNHDA and CDR2 SQIVND (reference sequence). The CDR3 reads CASSTARTGNEQFF. The CDR3 nucleotides are TGTGCCAGTAGTACCGCCCGCACAGGCAATGAGCAGTTCTTC. The variable domain in full, with the rest retrieved from reference TRBV19 and TRBJ2-1, is DGGITQSPKYLFRKEGQNVTLSCEQNLNHDAMYWYRQDPGQGLRLIYYSQIVNDFQKGDIAEGYSVSREKKESFPLTVTSAQKNPTAFYLCASSTARTGNEQFFGPGTRLTVL.

The chain recombines TRBV28 with TRBJ1-1; D not certain. Germline CDR1 is MDHEN and CDR2 is SYDVKM. The V gene lost 1 base and the J gene lost 5 bases, with 11 bases spanning the gap. The CDR3 has 14 amino acids. CDR3 residues: CASSLSGSRTEAFF. Here the CDR3 DNA reads TGTGCCAGCAGTTTATCGGGGTCGCGGACTGAAGCTTTCTTT. Drawing the rest from reference TRBV28 and TRBJ1-1, the complete variable domain is DVKVTQSSRYLVKRTGEKVFLECVQDMDHENMFWYRQDPGLGLRLIYFSYDVKMKEKGDIPEGYSVSREKKERFSLILESASTNQTSMYLCASSLSGSRTEAFFGQGTRLTVV.